This TCR beta chain was obtained from a study of cytomegalovirus exposure and HLA in healthy donors. A single count supports this clone. The antigen is undetermined. It was with 60 Vbeta and 13 Jbeta primers that the PCR ran. Assay used: immunoSEQ multiplex PCR; TCRdb lists only in-frame clones, some missing. Of 100,000 to 150,000 clones in the sample, around 82% are singletons; the top ten hold under 13%. Overall study results and limits: Several of the most significant clusters appeared linked to common viral pathogens, based on a later analysis. The authors listed 150 to 200 TCR beta chains as cytomegalovirus-associated.

Sequencing was done on a sample of PBMCs. The TCR originated in a man aged 25 to 45 in good health and CMV-seropositive.

The CDR3 sequence is CASSGPVRVGNQPQHF. DNA for the CDR3: TGTGCCAGTAGTGGTCCGGTGAGGGTAGGCAATCAGCCCCAGCATTTT. The rearrangement uses TRBV19 and TRBJ1-5, with unresolved D. V was clipped by 5 bases and J by 2 bases, with 16 bases between them. The CDR3 spans 16 residues. The germline V gene encodes CDR1 LNHDA and CDR2 SQIVND (reference sequence).